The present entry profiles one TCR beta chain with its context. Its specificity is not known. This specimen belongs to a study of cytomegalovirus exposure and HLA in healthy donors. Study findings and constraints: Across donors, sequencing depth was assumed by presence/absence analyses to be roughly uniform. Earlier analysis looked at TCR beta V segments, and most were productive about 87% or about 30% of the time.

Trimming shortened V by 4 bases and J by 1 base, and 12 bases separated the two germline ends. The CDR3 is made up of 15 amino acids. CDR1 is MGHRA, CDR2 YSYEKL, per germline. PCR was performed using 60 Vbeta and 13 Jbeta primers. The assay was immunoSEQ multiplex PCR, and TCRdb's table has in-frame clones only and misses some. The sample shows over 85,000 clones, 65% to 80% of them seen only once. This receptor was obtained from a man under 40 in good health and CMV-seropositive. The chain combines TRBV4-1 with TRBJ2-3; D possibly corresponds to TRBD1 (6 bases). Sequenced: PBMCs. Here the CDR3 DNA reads TGCGCCAGCAGCCTTGCGGCAGGGGGCACAGATACGCAGTATTTT. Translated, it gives CASSLAAGGTDTQYF.